These T cell receptor beta chains were read from a single sample in a study of metastatic and nonmetastatic thyroid tumors. TCRdb used MiXCR to call clones anew from the PCR reads. The sample records some 10,000 clones, 25% to 30% being singletons. Sample: tumor tissue. These receptors came from a male donor with papillary thyroid cancer or a benign thyroid nodule (not recorded which). Some clones in this sample may be carry-over from other donors' samples. CDR3s leave out the opening cysteine and the closing phenylalanine or tryptophan.

TRBV10-3,11,ATRIPPTTEAF
TRBV28,10,ASRDRRYGYT
TRBV4-2,13,ASIQGLDNTGELF
TRBV6-1,14,ASGDLTHSGANVLT
TRBV6-2/TRBV6-3,15,ASSRSGGFRLSYEQY
TRBV10-2,16,ASSESDKLHSGANVLT
TRBV12-3/TRBV12-4,13,ASSPRTGGYNEQF
TRBV6-1,13,ASSPRKGGTDTQY
TRBV12-3/TRBV12-4,14,ASSQEPRVSIYGYT
TRBV19,11,ASRIQVNTEAF
TRBV28,11,ASSYRGTGELF
TRBV19,10,ASRQAGETQY
TRBV7-2,14,ASSLAPGGMNQPQH
TRBV13,14,ASSRNRGLSTDTQY
TRBV28,13,GSSLGWRDTGELF
TRBV25-1,11,ASSEYVGGATF
TRBV20-1,13,SAFPPDRTRGGYT